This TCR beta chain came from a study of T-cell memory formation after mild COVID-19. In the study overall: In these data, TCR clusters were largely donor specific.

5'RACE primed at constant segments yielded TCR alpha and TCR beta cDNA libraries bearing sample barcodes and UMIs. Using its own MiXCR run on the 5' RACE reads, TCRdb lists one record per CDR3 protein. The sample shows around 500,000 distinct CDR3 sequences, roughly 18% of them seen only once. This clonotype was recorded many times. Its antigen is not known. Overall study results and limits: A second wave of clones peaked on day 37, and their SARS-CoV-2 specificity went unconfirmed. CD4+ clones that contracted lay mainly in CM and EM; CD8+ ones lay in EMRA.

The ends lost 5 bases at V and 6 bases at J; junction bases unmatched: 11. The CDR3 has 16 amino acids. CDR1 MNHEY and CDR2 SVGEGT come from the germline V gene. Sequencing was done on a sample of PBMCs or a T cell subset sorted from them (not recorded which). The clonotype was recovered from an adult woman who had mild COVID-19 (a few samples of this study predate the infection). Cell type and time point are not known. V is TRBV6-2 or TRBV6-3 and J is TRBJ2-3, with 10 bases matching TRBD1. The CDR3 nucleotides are TGTGCCAGCAGTCCATACCGGGACAGGGGCCGCGATACGCAGTATTTT. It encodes CASSPYRDRGRDTQYF.